Listed below are T cell receptor beta chains from one sample, sequenced in a study of Ad26.COV2.S vaccination and SARS-CoV-2 variants. Only in-frame clones appear in the TCRdb table, and some are missing; sequencing was by immunoSEQ multiplex PCR. The sample contains about 320,000 clones, about 90% of which appear only once. Material: peripheral blood, obtained in a trial of Ad26.COV2.S vaccine versus placebo. All receptors derive from a person between 18 and 65 years old who received the Ad26.COV2.S COVID-19 vaccine or a placebo. Both conserved end residues are part of each CDR3. A D gene is named only where the DNA matches it firmly. Expanded clones get a size class; other rows say once, few or many, or leave the size out.

>TRBJ2-4|-|TRBD2|TRBV7-2
TGTGCCAGCAGCTTAGCGTTAGGACTAGCGGGGGACCTAAATGTAGCCAAAAACATTCAGTACTTC
CASSLALGLAGDLNVAKNIQYF
>TRBJ1-6|-|TRBD1|TRBV9
TGTGCCAGCAGCGAGAACCGGGACAGAACTTCACCCCTCCACTTT
CASSENRDRTSPLHF
>TRBJ1-4|-|TRBD1|TRBV7-9
TGTGCCAGCAGCTCCACAGGGGGTAATGAAAAACTGTTTTTT
CASSSTGGNEKLFF
>TRBJ2-2|-|-|TRBV5-1
TGCGCCAGCAGCTTGGCGCCGAACACCGGGGAGCTGTTTTTT
CASSLAPNTGELFF
>TRBJ1-1|-|-|TRBV7-9
TGTGCCAGCAGCCGACATTCCGGGACGGGACGTGCTTTCTTT
CASSRHSGTGRAFF
>TRBJ1-2|-|-|TRBV9
TGTGCCAGCAGCGTAGAAACCAGTGAGTTGGCAGTTGTTGATGGCTACACCTTC
CASSVETSELAVVDGYTF
>TRBJ2-7|-|-|TRBV25-1
TGTGCCAGCACCCGATCCTACGAGCAGTACTTC
CASTRSYEQYF
>TRBJ2-1|-|-|TRBV2
TGTGCCAGCAGTGAAGGTCGAAGGGGTGTAGGGGATGAGCAGTTCTTC
CASSEGRRGVGDEQFF
>TRBJ2-3|-|TRBD2|TRBV3-1/TRBV3-2
TGTGCCTGCCCCGGGGGACTAGCGTGGGCTGGTTCCACAGATACGCAGTATTTT
CACPGGLAWAGSTDTQYF
>TRBJ1-2|-|-|TRBV6-5
TGTGCCAGCAGTTACCGTGCTTTGGGCTATGGCTACACCTTC
CASSYRALGYGYTF
>TRBJ2-7|-|TRBD1|TRBV7-8
TGTGCCAGCAGCCTACGGACAGGGGGTGGCGAGCAGTACTTC
CASSLRTGGGEQYF
>TRBJ2-3|-|-|TRBV7-8
TGTGCCAGCAGCTTAGTGGCCCTACCGTCGACGCAGTATTTT
CASSLVALPSTQYF
>TRBJ1-2|-|-|TRBV2
TGTGCCAGCAGTGATACAGGGATCGGTGGCTACACCTTC
CASSDTGIGGYTF
>TRBJ1-2|-|-|TRBV3-1/TRBV3-2
TGTGCCAGCAGTGGGGACGGTACTAACTATGGCTACACCTTC
CASSGDGTNYGYTF
>TRBJ1-6|few|TRBD1|TRBV6-2/TRBV6-3
TGTGCCAGCAGTTACCCCGGGACAGGGGGTTCACCCCTCCACTTT
CASSYPGTGGSPLHF
>TRBJ2-4|-|TRBD2|TRBV5-1
TGCGCCAGCAGCCAGGGACTAGCGGGGTTCCCAGCCAAAAACATTCAGTACTTC
CASSQGLAGFPAKNIQYF
>TRBJ2-2|once|TRBD2|TRBV5-6
TGTGCCAGCAGCCCGGGACTAGCGGGAGCTGGCACCGGGGAGCTGTTTTTT
CASSPGLAGAGTGELFF
>TRBJ2-3|-|-|TRBV5-1
TGCGCCAGCAGCTGGGGGCCTAGCGAGAGCACAGATACGCAGTATTTT
CASSWGPSESTDTQYF
>TRBJ1-2|-|-|TRBV7-2
TGTGCCAGCAGCTACTCCGACAGGCCTAACTATGGCTACACCTTC
CASSYSDRPNYGYTF
>TRBJ1-1|-|TRBD1|TRBV7-9
TGTGCCAGCAGCCCGAGGGACAGGGAGTTCATCATTGTCAACACTGAAGCTTTCTTT
CASSPRDREFIIVNTEAFF
>TRBJ2-1|-|-|TRBV29-1
TGCAGCGTTGGGGGATACAATGAGCAGTTCTTC
CSVGGYNEQFF
>TRBJ1-3|-|TRBD1|TRBV7-9
TGTGCCAGCAGCCCGGACAGGGCGAGGGCTGGAAACACCATATATTTT
CASSPDRARAGNTIYF
>TRBJ2-7|few|-|TRBV7-9
TGTGCCAGCAGCTCCACCTACGAGCAGTACTTC
CASSSTYEQYF
>TRBJ1-6|-|-|TRBV18
TGTGCCAGCTCACCAGAGCAGGGTGAGAATTCACCCCTCCACTTT
CASSPEQGENSPLHF
>TRBJ1-2|once|-|TRBV6-2/TRBV6-3
TGTGCCAGCAGTTACTCAGGTTTGGACTACACCTTC
CASSYSGLDYTF
>TRBJ2-6|-|-|TRBV4-2
TGTGCCAGCAGCCAAGCAGTGGTGACCAGCTCTGGGGCCAACGTCCTGACTTTC
CASSQAVVTSSGANVLTF
>TRBJ2-1|-|-|TRBV24-1
TGTGCCACCAGTGATCCCGGGCCAGACAATGAGCAGTTCTTC
CATSDPGPDNEQFF
>TRBJ1-1|-|-|TRBV11-3
TGTGCCAGCAGCTTAGCGGCCGGTGAAGCTTTCTTT
CASSLAAGEAFF
>TRBJ2-5|-|-|TRBV4-3
TGCGCCAGCAGCCAAGACCATTACTATCAGAAACAAGAGACCCAGTACTTC
CASSQDHYYQKQETQYF
>TRBJ1-2|-|-|TRBV27
TGTGCCGTAGGCAGCGGGGCCACTAACTATGGCTACACCTTC
CAVGSGATNYGYTF
>TRBJ2-1|-|TRBD2|TRBV4-1
TGCGCCAGCAGCCAAGATTGGCTAGCGGGGGGGAATGAGCAGTTCTTC
CASSQDWLAGGNEQFF